This is a list of T cell receptor beta chains from one sample in a study of OX40 agonist ivuxolimab in advanced cancers. TCRdb's copy holds only in-frame clones and misses some; the assay was immunoSEQ multiplex PCR. Here the sample spans about 14,000 clones, approximately 84% being singletons. The sequences come from CD4+ or CD8+ T cells sorted from blood, collected in a trial of the OX40 agonist ivuxolimab. Every receptor here comes from an adult with an advanced solid tumor such as melanoma, head and neck, liver or kidney cancer. Each CDR3 is given with its conserved first and last residue. Each record gives: J gene, V gene, clone size, D gene, CDR3 protein, CDR3 DNA. The D gene is left open where the match is weak. Some rows have no size entry. The others give once, few or many, or a class for an expanded clone.

J: TRBJ2-3; V: TRBV30; size: -; D: -; CDR3: CAWSVLNHQGDTQYF; DNA: TGTGCCTGGAGTGTACTAAACCACCAGGGAGATACGCAGTATTTT
J: TRBJ2-2; V: TRBV11-2; size: -; D: -; CDR3: CASSETPSAGELFF; DNA: TGTGCCAGCAGCGAAACACCTAGCGCCGGGGAGCTGTTTTTT
J: TRBJ1-2; V: TRBV6-5; size: -; D: -; CDR3: CASSSNLAAEFF; DNA: TGTGCCAGCAGTTCAAATTTGGCAGCTGAGTTCTTC
J: TRBJ2-7; V: TRBV6-4; size: -; D: TRBD2; CDR3: CASSELAGAYEQYF; DNA: TGTGCCAGCAGTGAACTAGCGGGAGCCTACGAGCAGTACTTC
J: TRBJ2-5; V: TRBV27; size: few; D: -; CDR3: CASTSPTPTEETQYF; DNA: TGTGCCAGCACCAGTCCCACCCCTACTGAAGAGACCCAGTACTTC
J: TRBJ2-2; V: TRBV6-6; size: once; D: -; CDR3: CASRVTGELFF; DNA: TGTGCCAGCAGGGTCACCGGGGAGCTGTTTTTT
J: TRBJ2-6; V: TRBV9; size: -; D: -; CDR3: CASSPQGGRQVVLTF; DNA: TGTGCCAGCAGCCCTCAGGGGGGGCGGCAAGTCGTCCTGACTTTC
J: TRBJ2-7; V: TRBV11-1; size: -; D: -; CDR3: CASSPTRGDSPYEQYF; DNA: TGTGCCAGCAGCCCAACGAGGGGGGACAGCCCCTACGAGCAGTACTTC
J: TRBJ1-1; V: TRBV6-6; size: many; D: -; CDR3: CASSLSPGTEAFF; DNA: TGTGCCAGCAGTTTAAGCCCGGGCACTGAAGCTTTCTTT
J: TRBJ2-7; V: TRBV6-5; size: once; D: -; CDR3: CASTWGSEQYF; DNA: TGTGCCAGCACCTGGGGGAGCGAGCAGTACTTC
J: TRBJ2-5; V: TRBV6-5; size: -; D: -; CDR3: CASSYSGETQYF; DNA: TGTGCCAGCAGTTACTCAGGAGAGACCCAGTACTTC
J: TRBJ2-5; V: TRBV29-1; size: -; D: -; CDR3: CSVSVWGRSEETQYF; DNA: TGCAGCGTTAGTGTTTGGGGGAGATCGGAGGAGACCCAGTACTTC
J: TRBJ2-1; V: TRBV9; size: -; D: TRBD2; CDR3: CASSVPGLENEQFF; DNA: TGTGCCAGCAGCGTACCGGGACTAGAGAATGAGCAGTTCTTC
J: TRBJ2-5; V: TRBV2; size: -; D: TRBD1; CDR3: CASSPGQGWKTQYF; DNA: TGTGCCAGCAGCCCGGGACAGGGTTGGAAGACCCAGTACTTC
J: TRBJ2-5; V: TRBV7-8; size: -; D: -; CDR3: CASSLGPPGQTQYF; DNA: TGTGCCAGCAGCTTAGGACCCCCCGGGCAGACCCAGTACTTC
J: TRBJ2-1; V: TRBV5-5; size: -; D: -; CDR3: CASSNRDSAYSYNEQFF; DNA: TGTGCCAGCAGCAACCGGGACTCCGCATACTCCTACAATGAGCAGTTCTTC
J: TRBJ2-2; V: TRBV6-5; size: medium-sized; D: TRBD2; CDR3: CASRSGGNTGELFF; DNA: TGTGCCAGCCGATCGGGGGGGAACACCGGGGAGCTGTTTTTT
J: TRBJ2-1; V: TRBV6-6; size: -; D: -; CDR3: CASSYHSGPNEQFF; DNA: TGTGCCAGCAGTTACCATTCAGGGCCGAATGAGCAGTTCTTC
J: TRBJ2-1; V: TRBV14; size: -; D: -; CDR3: CASSQGFLPNEQFF; DNA: TGTGCCAGCAGCCAAGGTTTTCTTCCCAATGAGCAGTTCTTC
J: TRBJ2-3; V: TRBV4-1; size: -; D: -; CDR3: CASSQEPNRAPWGDTQYF; DNA: TGCGCCAGCAGCCAGGAACCTAACCGGGCCCCCTGGGGAGATACGCAGTATTTT